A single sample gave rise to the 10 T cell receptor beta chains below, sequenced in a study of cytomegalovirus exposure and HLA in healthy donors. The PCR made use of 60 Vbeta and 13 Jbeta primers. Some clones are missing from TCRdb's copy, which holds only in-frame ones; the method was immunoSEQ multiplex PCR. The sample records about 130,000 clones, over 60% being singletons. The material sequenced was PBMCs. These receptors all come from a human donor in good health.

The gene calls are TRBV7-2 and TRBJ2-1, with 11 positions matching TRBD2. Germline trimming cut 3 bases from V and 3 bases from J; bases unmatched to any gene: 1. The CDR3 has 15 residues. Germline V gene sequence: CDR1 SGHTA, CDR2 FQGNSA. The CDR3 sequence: CASSFSGGDYNEQFF. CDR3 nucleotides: TGTGCCAGCAGCTTTAGCGGGGGGGACTACAATGAGCAGTTCTTC.

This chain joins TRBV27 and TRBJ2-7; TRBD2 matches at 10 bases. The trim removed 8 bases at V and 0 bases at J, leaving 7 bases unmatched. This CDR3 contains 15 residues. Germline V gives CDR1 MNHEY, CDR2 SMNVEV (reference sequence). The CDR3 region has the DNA TGTGCCAGCTCCTTAGCGGGGGGTAGCTCCTACGAGCAGTACTTC. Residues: CASSLAGGSSYEQYF.

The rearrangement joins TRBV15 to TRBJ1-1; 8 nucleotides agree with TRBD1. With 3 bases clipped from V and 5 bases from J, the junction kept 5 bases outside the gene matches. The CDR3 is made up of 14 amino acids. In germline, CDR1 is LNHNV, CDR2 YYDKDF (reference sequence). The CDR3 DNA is TGTGCCACCAGCAGCGAAACAGGGGGTACTGAAGCTTTCTTT. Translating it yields CATSSETGGTEAFF.

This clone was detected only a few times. The CDR3 loop is CASSSWASGGPGEYF. The CDR3 nucleotides read TGTGCCAGCAGCTCTTGGGCTAGCGGGGGCCCGGGGGAGTATTTT. The chain joins TRBV7-6 to TRBJ2-3; 10 positions agree with TRBD2. The germline V gene encodes CDR1 SGHVS and CDR2 FNYEAQ. Losses at the gene ends were 4 bases for V and 13 bases for J; bases not matched to a gene: 14. CDR3 length: 15 residues. Full variable domain (rest looked up from reference TRBV7-6 and TRBJ2-3): GAGVSQSPRYKVTKRGQDVALRCDPISGHVSLYWYRQALGQGPEFLTYFNYEAQQDKSGLPNDRFSAERPEGSISTLTIQRTEQRDSAMYRCASSSWASGGPGEYFGPGTRLTVL.

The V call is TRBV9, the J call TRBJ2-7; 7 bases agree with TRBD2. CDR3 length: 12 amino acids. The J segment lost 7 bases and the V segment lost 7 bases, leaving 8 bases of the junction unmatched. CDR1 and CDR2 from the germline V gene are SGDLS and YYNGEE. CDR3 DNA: TGTGCCAGCTCTCCGGGGGGTCGGGAGCAGTACTTC. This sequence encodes CASSPGGREQYF.

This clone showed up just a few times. CDR3 sequence reads: CASSSTPNTEAFF. Written as DNA, the CDR3 is TGCGCCAGCAGCTCGACACCGAACACTGAAGCTTTCTTT. The chain couples TRBV5-1 to TRBJ1-1; D gene uncertain. V was cut by 3 bases and J by 1 base, with 7 bases left in between. In germline, CDR1 is SGHRS, CDR2 YFSETQ. The CDR3 sequence is 13 residues long.

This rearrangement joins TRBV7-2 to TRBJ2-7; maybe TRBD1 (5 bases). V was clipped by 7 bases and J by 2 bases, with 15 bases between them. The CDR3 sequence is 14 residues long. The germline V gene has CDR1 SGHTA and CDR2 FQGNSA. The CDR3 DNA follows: TGTGCCAGCACCTCACAGGTGATTGCCTACGAGCAGTACTTC. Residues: CASTSQVIAYEQYF.

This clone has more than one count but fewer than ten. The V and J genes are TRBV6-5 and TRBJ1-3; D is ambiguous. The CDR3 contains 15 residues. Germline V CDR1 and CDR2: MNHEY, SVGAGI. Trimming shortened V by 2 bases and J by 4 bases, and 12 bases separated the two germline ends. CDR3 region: CASSYRDKSGNTIYF. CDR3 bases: TGTGCCAGCAGTTACCGGGATAAATCAGGAAACACCATATATTTT.

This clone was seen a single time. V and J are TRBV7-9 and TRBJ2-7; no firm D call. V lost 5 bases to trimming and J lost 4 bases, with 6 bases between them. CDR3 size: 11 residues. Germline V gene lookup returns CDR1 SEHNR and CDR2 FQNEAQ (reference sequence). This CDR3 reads CASSPHYEQYF. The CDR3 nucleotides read TGTGCCAGCAGCCCCCATTACGAGCAGTACTTC.

The CDR3 here is CASNGASGGLEQFF. DNA for the CDR3: TGCGCCAGCAATGGCGCCAGCGGGGGACTTGAGCAGTTCTTC. The J gene is TRBJ2-1, the V gene TRBV5-1, with 8 nucleotides matching TRBD2. Per the germline V gene, CDR1 is SGHRS and CDR2 is YFSETQ. V lost 6 bases and J lost 9; bases outside the gene matches: 11. The CDR3 is 14 residues long. Using reference TRBV5-1 and TRBJ2-1 for the parts outside the CDR3, the full variable domain is KAGVTQTPRYLIKTRGQQVTLSCSPISGHRSVSWYQQTPGQGLQFLFEYFSETQRNKGNFPGRFSGRQFSNSRSEMNVSTLELGDSALYLCASNGASGGLEQFFGPGTRLTVL.